A selection of T cell receptor beta chains follows, all from one sample in a study of lymphopenia after photon versus proton radiotherapy. Sequencing used immunoSEQ multiplex PCR; TCRdb keeps in-frame clones, though not all of them. This sample carries about 60,000 clones, 65% to 85% of them seen once, and the ten largest clones take around 2%. Sequencing used peripheral blood, obtained from a patient treated with proton-based radiotherapy. The receptors were gathered from a man in his fifties or sixties with pancreatic cancer. The CDR3 runs from the conserved cysteine through the conserved F or W. Fields, in order: D gene, V gene, J gene, CDR3 protein, CDR3 DNA. A D gene is named only where the DNA matches it firmly.

TRBD2	TRBV7-2	TRBJ2-1	CASSLASGLAGGFRQFF	TGTGCCAGCAGCTTGGCCTCGGGACTAGCGGGAGGATTTAGGCAGTTCTTC
TRBD2	TRBV28	TRBJ2-7	CASTGGSYEQYF	TGTGCCAGCACGGGCGGGAGCTACGAGCAGTACTTC
TRBD1	TRBV5-5	TRBJ1-2	CASGDRQNYGYTF	TGTGCCAGCGGGGACAGACAGAACTATGGCTACACCTTC
TRBD1	TRBV29-1	TRBJ1-3	CSVEGQGSRGNTIYF	TGCAGCGTTGAGGGACAGGGATCTCGTGGAAACACCATATATTTT
TRBD1	TRBV10-2	TRBJ1-3	CASSPLPAATGGNTIYF	TGCGCCAGCTCTCCACTACCTGCCGCGACAGGGGGAAACACCATATATTTT
TRBD2	TRBV11-2	TRBJ2-5	CASTIAGGKETQYF	TGTGCCAGCACCATAGCGGGAGGTAAAGAGACCCAGTACTTC
TRBD1	TRBV6-1	TRBJ2-6	CASSEVPWVRDSSSGANVLTF	TGTGCCAGCAGTGAAGTCCCCTGGGTCCGGGACAGTTCCTCTGGGGCCAACGTCCTGACTTTC
NA	TRBV7-2	TRBJ2-1	CASSSGQYNEQFF	TGTGCCAGCAGCTCAGGACAGTACAATGAGCAGTTCTTC
NA	TRBV19	TRBJ1-1	CASSLLGQKNTEAFF	TGTGCCAGTAGTCTCCTCGGCCAGAAAAACACTGAAGCTTTCTTT
TRBD2	TRBV30	TRBJ2-7	CAWSVKGLAGIYEQYF	TGTGCCTGGAGTGTAAAAGGGCTAGCGGGGATTTACGAGCAGTACTTC
NA	TRBV29-1	TRBJ2-5	CSVGERLGETQYF	TGCAGCGTTGGGGAGCGGTTGGGCGAGACCCAGTACTTC
NA	TRBV5-1	TRBJ2-3	CASSSQGGRNTDTQYF	TGCGCCAGCAGCTCGCAGGGTGGTAGAAACACAGATACGCAGTATTTT
TRBD1	TRBV11-1	TRBJ2-1	CASSPPGTDYNEQFF	TGTGCCAGCAGCCCCCCCGGGACAGACTACAATGAGCAGTTCTTC
TRBD1	TRBV11-2	TRBJ1-1	CASRGQVFGTEAFF	TGTGCCAGCAGGGGACAGGTTTTTGGGACTGAAGCTTTCTTT